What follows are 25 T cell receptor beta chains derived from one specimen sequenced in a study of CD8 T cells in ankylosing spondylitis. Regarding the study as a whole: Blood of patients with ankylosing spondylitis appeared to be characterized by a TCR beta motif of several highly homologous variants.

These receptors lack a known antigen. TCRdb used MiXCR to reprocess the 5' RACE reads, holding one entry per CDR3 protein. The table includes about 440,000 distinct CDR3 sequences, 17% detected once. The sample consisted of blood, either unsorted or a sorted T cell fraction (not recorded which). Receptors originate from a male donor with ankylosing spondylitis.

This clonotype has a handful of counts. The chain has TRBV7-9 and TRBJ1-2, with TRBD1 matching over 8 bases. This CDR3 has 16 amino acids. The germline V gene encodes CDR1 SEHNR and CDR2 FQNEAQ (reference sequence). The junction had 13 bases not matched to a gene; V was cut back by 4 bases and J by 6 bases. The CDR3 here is CASSSYSGQGEDGYTF. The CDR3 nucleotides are TGTGCCAGCAGCTCTTATTCTGGACAGGGAGAAGATGGCTACACCTTC.

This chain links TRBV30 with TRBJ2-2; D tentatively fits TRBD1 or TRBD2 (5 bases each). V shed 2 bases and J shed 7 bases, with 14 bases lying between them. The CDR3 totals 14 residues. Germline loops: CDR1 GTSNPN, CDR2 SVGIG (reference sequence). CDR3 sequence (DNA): TGTGCCTGGAGTTGGGGGAAATCTAGCGGGGAGCTGTTTTTT. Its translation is CAWSWGKSSGELFF.

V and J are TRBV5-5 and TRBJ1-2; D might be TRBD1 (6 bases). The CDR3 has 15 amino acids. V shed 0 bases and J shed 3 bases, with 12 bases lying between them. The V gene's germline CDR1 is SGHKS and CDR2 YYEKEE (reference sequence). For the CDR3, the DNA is TGTGCCAGCAGCTTGGAGTTTGGGGGCGACTATGGCTACACCTTC. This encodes CASSLEFGGDYGYTF.

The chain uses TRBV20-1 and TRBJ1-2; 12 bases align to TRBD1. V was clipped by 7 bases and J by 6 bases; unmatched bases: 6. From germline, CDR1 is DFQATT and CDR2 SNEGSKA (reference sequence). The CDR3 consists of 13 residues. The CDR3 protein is CSVRGQGANGYTF. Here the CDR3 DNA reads TGCAGTGTTAGGGGACAGGGGGCGAATGGCTACACCTTC.

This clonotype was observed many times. The CDR3 protein is CSVAVTGELFF. In DNA form, the CDR3 reads TGCAGCGTTGCCGTTACCGGGGAGCTGTTTTTT. V and J are TRBV29-1 and TRBJ2-2; D is unresolved. CDR3 size: 11 residues. Trimming stripped 4 bases from V and 5 bases from J, with 5 bases between. The germline gives CDR1 SQVTM, CDR2 ANQGSEA.

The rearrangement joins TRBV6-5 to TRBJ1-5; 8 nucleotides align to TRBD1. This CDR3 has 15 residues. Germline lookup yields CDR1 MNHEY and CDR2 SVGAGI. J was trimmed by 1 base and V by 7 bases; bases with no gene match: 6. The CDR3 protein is CASNSDRVSNQPQHF. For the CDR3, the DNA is TGTGCCAGCAATTCGGACAGGGTGAGCAATCAGCCCCAGCATTTT.

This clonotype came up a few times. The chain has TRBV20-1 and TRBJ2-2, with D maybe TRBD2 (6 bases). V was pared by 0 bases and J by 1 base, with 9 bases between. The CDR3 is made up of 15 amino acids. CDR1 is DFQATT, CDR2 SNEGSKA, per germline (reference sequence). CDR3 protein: CSARDSGRNTGELFF. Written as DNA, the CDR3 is TGCAGTGCTAGAGATAGCGGTAGGAACACCGGGGAGCTGTTTTTT.

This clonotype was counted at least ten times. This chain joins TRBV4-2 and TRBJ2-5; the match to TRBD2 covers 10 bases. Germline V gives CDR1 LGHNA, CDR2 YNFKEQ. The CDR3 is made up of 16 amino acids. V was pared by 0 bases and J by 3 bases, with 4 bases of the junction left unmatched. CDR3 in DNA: TGTGCCAGCAGCCAAGATCAAGCGGGAGGGAAAGAGACCCAGTACTTC. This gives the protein CASSQDQAGGKETQYF.

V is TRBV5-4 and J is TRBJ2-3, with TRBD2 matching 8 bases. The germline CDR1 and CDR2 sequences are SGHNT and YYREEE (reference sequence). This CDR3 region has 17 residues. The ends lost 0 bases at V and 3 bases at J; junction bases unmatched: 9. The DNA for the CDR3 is TGTGCCAGCAGCTTGGCCGGGGTGGTAGCGGGGACAGATACGCAGTATTTT. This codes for CASSLAGVVAGTDTQYF.

The CDR3 here is CASSSTSGSIVNEQFF. The CDR3 nucleotides are TGTGCCAGCAGCTCCACTAGCGGGAGTATCGTAAATGAGCAGTTCTTC. This rearrangement joins TRBV9 to TRBJ2-1, with TRBD2 matching 11 bases. The V and J ends lost 4 bases and 7 bases, in that order; junction bases with no gene match: 10. This CDR3 is 16 amino acids long. The V gene's germline CDR1 is SGDLS and CDR2 YYNGEE.

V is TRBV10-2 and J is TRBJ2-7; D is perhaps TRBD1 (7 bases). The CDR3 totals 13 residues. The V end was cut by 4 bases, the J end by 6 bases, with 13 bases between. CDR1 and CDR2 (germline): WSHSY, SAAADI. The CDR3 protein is CASSGGAGGEQYF. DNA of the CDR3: TGCGCCAGCAGTGGGGGGGCAGGGGGCGAGCAGTACTTC.

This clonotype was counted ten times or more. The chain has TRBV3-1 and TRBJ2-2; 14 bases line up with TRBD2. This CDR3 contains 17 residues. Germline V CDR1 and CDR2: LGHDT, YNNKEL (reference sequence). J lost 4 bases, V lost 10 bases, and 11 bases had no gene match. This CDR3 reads CATRITGLAGGTGELFF. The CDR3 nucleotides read TGTGCCACCAGAATCACCGGACTAGCGGGAGGCACCGGGGAGCTGTTTTTT.

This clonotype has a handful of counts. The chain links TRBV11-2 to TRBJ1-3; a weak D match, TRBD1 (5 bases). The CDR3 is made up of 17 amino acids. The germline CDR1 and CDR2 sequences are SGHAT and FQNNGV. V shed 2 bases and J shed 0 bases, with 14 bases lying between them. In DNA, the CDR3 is TGTGCCAGCAGCTTATACCAGGGCCCGAGCTCTGGAAACACCATATATTTT. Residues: CASSLYQGPSSGNTIYF.

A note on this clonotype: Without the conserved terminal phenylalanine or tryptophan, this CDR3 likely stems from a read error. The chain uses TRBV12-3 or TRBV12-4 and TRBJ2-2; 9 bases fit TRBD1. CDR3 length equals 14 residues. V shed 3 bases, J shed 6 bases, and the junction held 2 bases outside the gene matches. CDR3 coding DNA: TGTGCCAGCAGTTTTACAGGGGGCCCCGGGGAGCTGTTTTGT. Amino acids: CASSFTGGPGELFC.

This CDR3 reads CASSYQGLNQPQHF. DNA of the CDR3: TGTGCCAGCAGCTACCAAGGGCTCAATCAGCCCCAGCATTTT. The chain uses TRBV5-6 and TRBJ1-5; D is undetermined. With 3 bases removed from V and 3 bases from J, the gap between germline ends came to 10 bases. CDR1 is SGHDT, CDR2 YYEEEE, per germline. The CDR3 length is 14 residues.

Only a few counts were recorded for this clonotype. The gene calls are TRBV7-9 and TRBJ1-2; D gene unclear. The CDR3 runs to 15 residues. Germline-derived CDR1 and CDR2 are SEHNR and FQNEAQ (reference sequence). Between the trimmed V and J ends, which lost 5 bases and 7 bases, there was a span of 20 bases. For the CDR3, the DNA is TGTGCCAGCAGCCCGCAAGGACGGAGAAATGCTGGCTACACCTTC. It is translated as CASSPQGRRNAGYTF. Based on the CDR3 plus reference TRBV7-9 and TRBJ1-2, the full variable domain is DTGVSQNPRHKITKRGQNVTFRCDPISEHNRLYWYRQTLGQGPEFLTYFQNEAQLEKSRLLSDRFSAERPKGSFSTLEIQRTEQGDSAMYLCASSPQGRRNAGYTFGSGTRLTVV.

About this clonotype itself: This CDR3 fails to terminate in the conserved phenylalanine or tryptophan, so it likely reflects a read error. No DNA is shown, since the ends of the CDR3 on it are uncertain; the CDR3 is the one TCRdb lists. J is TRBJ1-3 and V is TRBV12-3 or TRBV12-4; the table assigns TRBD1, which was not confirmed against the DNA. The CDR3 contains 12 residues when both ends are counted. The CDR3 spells CASSRSKGTANL.

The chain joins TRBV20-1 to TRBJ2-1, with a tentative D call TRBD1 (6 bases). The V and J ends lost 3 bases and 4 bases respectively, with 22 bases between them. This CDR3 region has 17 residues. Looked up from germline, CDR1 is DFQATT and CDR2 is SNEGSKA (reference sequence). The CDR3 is CSAREDRELWGYNEQFF. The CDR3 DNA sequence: TGCAGTGCTAGGGAGGACAGAGAGCTTTGGGGATACAATGAGCAGTTCTTC.

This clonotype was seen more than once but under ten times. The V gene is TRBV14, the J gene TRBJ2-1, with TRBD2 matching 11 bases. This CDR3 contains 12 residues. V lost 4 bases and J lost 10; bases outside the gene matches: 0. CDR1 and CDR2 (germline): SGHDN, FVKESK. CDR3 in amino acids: CASSPSGREQFF. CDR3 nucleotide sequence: TGTGCCAGCAGCCCTAGCGGGAGGGAGCAGTTCTTC.

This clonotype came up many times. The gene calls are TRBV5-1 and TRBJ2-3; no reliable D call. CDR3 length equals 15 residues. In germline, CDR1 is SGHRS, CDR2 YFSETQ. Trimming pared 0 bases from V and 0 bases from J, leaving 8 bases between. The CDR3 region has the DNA TGCGCCAGCAGCTTGGAAGGTGGAAGCACAGATACGCAGTATTTT. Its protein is CASSLEGGSTDTQYF.

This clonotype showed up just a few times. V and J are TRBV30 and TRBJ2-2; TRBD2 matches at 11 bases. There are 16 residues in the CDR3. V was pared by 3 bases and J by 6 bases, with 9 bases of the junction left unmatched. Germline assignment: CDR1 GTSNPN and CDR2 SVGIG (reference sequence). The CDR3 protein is CAWRPVAGGPSGELFF. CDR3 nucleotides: TGTGCCTGGAGACCCGTAGCGGGGGGGCCCTCCGGGGAGCTGTTTTTT.

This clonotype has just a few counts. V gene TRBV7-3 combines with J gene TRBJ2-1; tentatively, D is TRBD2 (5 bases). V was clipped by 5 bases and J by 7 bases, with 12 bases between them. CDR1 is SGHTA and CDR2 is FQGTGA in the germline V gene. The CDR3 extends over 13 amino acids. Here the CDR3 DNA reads TGTGCCAGCAGCACCGGGGTTTTTAATGAGCAGTTCTTC. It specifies CASSTGVFNEQFF.

The CDR3 nucleotides are TGCAGCGTTGAATGGGGCGGGAGGAGCCAAGAGACCCAGTACTTC. It codes for CSVEWGGRSQETQYF. This rearrangement joins TRBV29-1 to TRBJ2-5; 8 nucleotides line up with TRBD2. The CDR3 consists of 15 residues. The junction had 6 bases not matched to a gene; V was cut back by 2 bases and J by 1 base. Per germline, CDR1 SQVTM and CDR2 ANQGSEA.

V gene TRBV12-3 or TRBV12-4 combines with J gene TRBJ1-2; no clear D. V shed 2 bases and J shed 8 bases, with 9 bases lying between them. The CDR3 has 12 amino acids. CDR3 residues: CASSLMRKGYTF. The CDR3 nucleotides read TGTGCCAGCAGTTTAATGAGAAAAGGCTACACCTTC.

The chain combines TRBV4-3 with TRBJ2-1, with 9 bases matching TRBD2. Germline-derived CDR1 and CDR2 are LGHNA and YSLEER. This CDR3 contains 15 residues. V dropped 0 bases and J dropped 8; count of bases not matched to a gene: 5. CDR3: CASSQDWREGDEQFF. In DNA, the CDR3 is TGCGCCAGCAGCCAAGATTGGCGGGAGGGGGATGAGCAGTTCTTC.